Sequencing of this T cell receptor beta chain was carried out in a study of Tregs in tolerant kidney transplant recipients. This CDR3 has 15 amino acids. CDR1 is SGHRS and CDR2 is YFSETQ in the germline V gene. Between the trimmed V and J ends, which lost 4 bases and 2 bases, there was a span of 13 bases. Recipients received nonmyeloablative bone marrow transplants from related graft donors, with transient mixed chimerism. In regard to this clone: Antigen unknown.

The assay was immunoSEQ multiplex PCR, and TCRdb's table has in-frame clones only and misses some. The table lists 65,000 to 85,000 clones, roughly 90% of them singletons. Points from the study as a whole: Biological reproducibility was not directly addressed in this study.

The sequences come from CD4+ T cells from blood (PBMCs), collected 24 months after the transplant. The sequence came from a human patient who received a combined kidney and bone marrow transplant. Certain T cells may be donor cells from the graft. The chain uses TRBV5-1 and TRBJ2-4, with D possibly TRBD1 on 5 matching bases. CDR3 DNA sequence: TGCGCCAGCAGCCCCCTCCAGGGTACCAAAAACATTCAGTACTTC. The encoded protein is CASSPLQGTKNIQYF. Combining the CDR3 with reference TRBV5-1 and TRBJ2-4 gives the whole variable domain KAGVTQTPRYLIKTRGQQVTLSCSPISGHRSVSWYQQTPGQGLQFLFEYFSETQRNKGNFPGRFSGRQFSNSRSEMNVSTLELGDSALYLCASSPLQGTKNIQYFGAGTRLSVL.